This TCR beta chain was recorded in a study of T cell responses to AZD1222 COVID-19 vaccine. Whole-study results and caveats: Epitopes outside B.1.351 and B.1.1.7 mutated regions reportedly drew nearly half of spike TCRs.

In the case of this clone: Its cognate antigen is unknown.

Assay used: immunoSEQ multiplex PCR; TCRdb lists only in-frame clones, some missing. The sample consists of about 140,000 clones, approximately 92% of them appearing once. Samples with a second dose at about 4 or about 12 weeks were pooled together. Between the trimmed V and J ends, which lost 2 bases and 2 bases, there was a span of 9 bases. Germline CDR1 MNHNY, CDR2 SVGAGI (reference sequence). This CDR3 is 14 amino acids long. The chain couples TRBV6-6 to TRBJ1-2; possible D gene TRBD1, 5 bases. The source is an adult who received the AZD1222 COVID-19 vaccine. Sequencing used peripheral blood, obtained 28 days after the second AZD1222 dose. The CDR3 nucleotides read TGTGCCAGCAGTTACCAGGGAGTCAACTATGGCTACACCTTC. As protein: CASSYQGVNYGYTF.